Following are 27 T cell receptor beta chains from one sample sequenced in a study of OX40 agonist ivuxolimab in advanced cancers. The protocol was immunoSEQ multiplex PCR, while the TCRdb copy is restricted to in-frame clones and leaves out a portion. This sample has some 27,000 clones, with 80% found just once. Specimen: CD4+ or CD8+ T cells sorted from blood, collected in a trial of the OX40 agonist ivuxolimab. The receptor set was obtained from an adult with an advanced solid tumor such as melanoma, head and neck, liver or kidney cancer.

CDR3 in amino acids: CASSGDSNEQFF. The CDR3 bases are TGTGCCAGCAGCGGGGATAGTAATGAGCAGTTCTTC. The rearrangement links TRBV7-2 to TRBJ2-1; D gene unclear. V was shortened by 5 bases and J by 7 bases, with 9 bases between the two germline ends. The CDR3 has 12 residues. Germline assignment: CDR1 SGHTA and CDR2 FQGNSA. The whole variable domain, remainder taken from reference TRBV7-2 and TRBJ2-1, is GAGVSQSPSNKVTEKGKDVELRCDPISGHTALYWYRQSLGQGLEFLIYFQGNSAPDKSGLPSDRFSAERTGGSVSTLTIQRTQQEDSAVYLCASSGDSNEQFFGPGTRLTVL.

Within the sample, this clone is medium-sized (0.01 to 0.1%). V and J are TRBV11-2 and TRBJ2-3; D is perhaps TRBD1 (7 bases). The V gene lost 5 bases and the J gene lost 0 bases, with 15 bases spanning the gap. CDR3 length: 16 residues. Germline CDR1 reads SGHAT; CDR2 reads FQNNGV. This CDR3 reads CASSPGGTLSTDTQYF. The CDR3 bases are TGTGCCAGCAGCCCAGGGGGGACTCTGAGCACAGATACGCAGTATTTT.

The chain uses TRBV19 and TRBJ1-1; 9 bases are shared with TRBD1. The germline V gene has CDR1 LNHDA and CDR2 SQIVND (reference sequence). V shed 5 bases, J shed 4 bases, and the junction held 5 bases outside the gene matches. The CDR3 sequence is 14 residues long. CDR3 loop: CASSWGQGGTEAFF. The CDR3 nucleotides read TGTGCCAGTAGTTGGGGACAGGGAGGCACTGAAGCTTTCTTT.

This chain uses TRBV27 with TRBJ2-3; TRBD2 matches at 9 bases. The CDR3 consists of 16 residues. Germline CDR1 MNHEY, CDR2 SMNVEV (reference sequence). V lost 2 bases, J lost 8 bases, and 11 bases stayed unmatched. The chain's CDR3 is CASSLMIAGDAGTQYF. The CDR3 coding sequence is TGTGCCAGCAGTTTAATGATAGCGGGGGACGCCGGTACGCAGTATTTT.

The rearrangement links TRBV7-8 to TRBJ2-7; 7 bases map to TRBD1. Germline CDR1 and CDR2: SGHVS and FQNEAQ. After removal of 5 bases from V and 1 base from J, the junction contained 2 bases not matched to a gene. The CDR3 is 13 amino acids. The CDR3 loop is CASSGDSSYEQYF. The CDR3, as DNA: TGTGCCAGCAGCGGGGACAGTTCCTACGAGCAGTACTTC.

This chain uses TRBV4-1 with TRBJ2-7; TRBD2 matches at 9 bases. Germline-derived CDR1 and CDR2 are MGHRA and YSYEKL. J gave up 0 bases and V 1 base, and 4 bases lay outside the gene matches. This CDR3 has 16 residues. The CDR3 spells CASSQVSGGVSYEQYF. CDR3 DNA sequence: TGCGCCAGCAGCCAAGTTAGCGGGGGCGTCTCCTACGAGCAGTACTTC.

The V call is TRBV20-1, the J call TRBJ1-1; the D is unclear. From germline, CDR1 is DFQATT and CDR2 SNEGSKA (reference sequence). The CDR3 totals 11 residues. The V end lost 0 bases, the J end lost 4 bases, and 3 bases lay between the germline ends. As DNA, the CDR3 is TGCAGTGCTAGAGACCTCACTGAAGCTTTCTTT. This translates into CSARDLTEAFF.

This chain uses TRBV2 with TRBJ1-2; D is unresolved. Germline V CDR1 and CDR2: SNHLY, FYNNEI. The germline V and J ends were trimmed by 8 bases and 0 bases, with 10 bases remaining between them. The CDR3 is 13 amino acids. The chain's CDR3 is CASREGTNYGYTF. The CDR3 nucleotides are TGTGCCAGCCGCGAGGGCACTAACTATGGCTACACCTTC.

The V and J genes are TRBV4-3 and TRBJ2-3; tentatively, D is TRBD1 (5 bases). Germline lookup yields CDR1 LGHNA and CDR2 YSLEER. Trimming took off 0 bases at V and 0 bases at J, with 10 bases between the two ends. This CDR3 has 16 residues. CDR3 protein: CASSQEPGPSTDTQYF. CDR3 nucleotides: TGCGCCAGCAGCCAAGAACCAGGGCCAAGCACAGATACGCAGTATTTT.

V usage is TRBV29-1 and J usage is TRBJ1-2; 8 positions agree with TRBD1. This CDR3 has 14 residues. V lost 6 bases to trimming and J lost 0 bases; unmatched junction nucleotides: 6. CDR1 is SQVTM and CDR2 is ANQGSEA in the germline V gene. This chain's CDR3 is CSVIGQGANYGYTF. The CDR3 DNA sequence: TGCAGCGTAATAGGACAGGGTGCTAACTATGGCTACACCTTC.

The chain has TRBV5-5 and TRBJ2-7; tentatively, D is TRBD1 (6 bases). V lost 0 bases to trimming and J lost 2 bases, with 6 bases between them. The CDR3 length is 13 residues. CDR1 and CDR2 (germline): SGHKS, YYEKEE (reference sequence). For the CDR3, the DNA is TGTGCCAGCAGCTTGGAGGGGGCCTACGAGCAGTACTTC. This translates into CASSLEGAYEQYF.

This clone has just one count. This chain links TRBV6-5 with TRBJ2-5; 8 bases map to TRBD1. The CDR3 runs to 15 residues. Germline CDR1 MNHEY, CDR2 SVGAGI. V shed 2 bases and J 1 base; nucleotides not matched to a gene: 3. CDR3 sequence: CASSYRQGIQETQYF. CDR3 bases: TGTGCCAGCAGTTACCGACAGGGGATCCAAGAGACCCAGTACTTC.

The rearrangement uses TRBV6-6 and TRBJ1-5; 8 bases agree with TRBD1. The V gene's germline CDR1 is MNHNY and CDR2 SVGAGI (reference sequence). Trimming removed 5 bases from V and 3 bases from J; junction bases left unmatched: 6. The CDR3 is 15 residues long. The CDR3 protein is CASSPETGDNQPQHF. As DNA, the CDR3 is TGTGCCAGCAGTCCCGAGACAGGGGACAATCAGCCCCAGCATTTT.

The V gene is TRBV19, the J gene TRBJ2-1, with D hard to call. CDR3 size: 12 residues. Germline lookup yields CDR1 LNHDA and CDR2 SQIVND (reference sequence). The V end was cut by 4 bases, the J end by 5 bases, with 6 bases between. Here the CDR3 reads CASSKNDNEQFF. The CDR3 DNA is TGTGCCAGTAGTAAAAACGACAATGAGCAGTTCTTC.

The chain has TRBV7-9 and TRBJ1-1; D is uncertain. Trimming took off 1 base at V and 2 bases at J, with 8 bases between the two ends. This CDR3 contains 14 residues. Germline values: CDR1 SEHNR, CDR2 FQNEAQ (reference sequence). CDR3 DNA: TGTGCCAGCAGCTTAGAAGGGATCAACACTGAAGCTTTCTTT. Protein: CASSLEGINTEAFF.

This chain joins TRBV7-6 and TRBJ2-5, with 7 bases matching TRBD2. V dropped 5 bases and J dropped 3; count of bases not matched to a gene: 6. CDR1 and CDR2 (germline): SGHVS, FNYEAQ. This CDR3 region has 14 residues. CDR3 in DNA: TGTGCCAGCAGCACCACAGCGGGGAAAGAGACCCAGTACTTC. As protein: CASSTTAGKETQYF.

The gene calls are TRBV6-9 and TRBJ2-1; the D gene is possibly TRBD2 (5 bases). Germline V gene lookup returns CDR1 MNHGY and CDR2 SVAAGI. The V end lost 4 bases, the J end lost 7 bases, and 11 bases lay between the germline ends. The CDR3 contains 13 residues. The DNA of the CDR3 is TGTGCCAGCAGTTTGGAGGACGGGAATGAGCAGTTCTTC. Encoded protein: CASSLEDGNEQFF.

Comments on this clone: Other DNA variants within this sample encode the same CDR3. V usage is TRBV6-5 and J usage is TRBJ2-7; TRBD1 aligns across 7 bases. Germline V gene sequence: CDR1 MNHEY, CDR2 SVGAGI. The trim removed 5 bases at V and 3 bases at J, leaving 7 bases unmatched. This CDR3 comprises 14 residues. As DNA, the CDR3 is TGTGCCAGCAGTCGACAGGGTGGTGGCTACGAGCAGTACTTC. As protein: CASSRQGGGYEQYF.

J is TRBJ2-4 and V is TRBV4-3; 7 bases match TRBD1. Germline CDR1 reads LGHNA; CDR2 reads YSLEER. The CDR3 has 15 amino acids. The ends lost 6 bases at V and 2 bases at J; junction bases unmatched: 7. The CDR3 region has the DNA TGCGCCAGCAGTATAACAGGGGATCCCAAAAACATTCAGTACTTC. Translated, it gives CASSITGDPKNIQYF.

V usage is TRBV7-9 and J usage is TRBJ2-2, with 8 positions matching TRBD2. Germline V gene lookup returns CDR1 SEHNR and CDR2 FQNEAQ (reference sequence). The CDR3 extends over 15 amino acids. V lost 6 bases and J lost 1; bases outside the gene matches: 4. The CDR3 DNA is TGTGCCAGCAGTCATAGCGGGGAGAACACCGGGGAGCTGTTTTTT. It specifies CASSHSGENTGELFF. The full variable domain, completed using reference TRBV7-9 and TRBJ2-2, is DTGVSQNPRHKITKRGQNVTFRCDPISEHNRLYWYRQTLGQGPEFLTYFQNEAQLEKSRLLSDRFSAERPKGSFSTLEIQRTEQGDSAMYLCASSHSGENTGELFFGEGSRLTVL.

The V and J genes are TRBV7-9 and TRBJ2-3, with D possibly being TRBD1 (6 bases). V was shortened by 1 base and J by 0 bases, with 8 bases between the two germline ends. The CDR3 covers 15 residues. In germline, CDR1 is SEHNR, CDR2 FQNEAQ (reference sequence). CDR3 sequence (DNA): TGTGCCAGCAGCTTAGTCAGGGGTAGCACAGATACGCAGTATTTT. It specifies CASSLVRGSTDTQYF.

The V and J genes are TRBV4-3 and TRBJ2-7; D call uncertain. Germline CDR1 is LGHNA and CDR2 is YSLEER. The germline V and J ends were trimmed by 0 bases and 6 bases, with 18 bases remaining between them. CDR3 length: 16 residues. This chain's CDR3 is CASSQDPGPATGEQYF. The CDR3, as DNA: TGCGCCAGCAGCCAAGACCCCGGACCGGCTACGGGCGAGCAGTACTTC.

The chain has TRBV4-1 and TRBJ1-4; no definite D call. Germline V gives CDR1 MGHRA, CDR2 YSYEKL. Trimming pared 0 bases from V and 0 bases from J, leaving 8 bases between. CDR3 length: 16 residues. As DNA, the CDR3 is TGCGCCAGCAGCCAAGAACGAACAGCAACTAATGAAAAACTGTTTTTT. It yields the protein CASSQERTATNEKLFF.

The chain combines TRBV19 with TRBJ2-7, with 7 bases lining up with TRBD1. This CDR3 contains 13 residues. V shed 6 bases and J 0 bases; nucleotides not matched to a gene: 2. CDR1 is LNHDA, CDR2 SQIVND, per germline (reference sequence). The CDR3 DNA reads TGTGCCAGTAGCGGACAGGTCTCCTACGAGCAGTACTTC. Translating it yields CASSGQVSYEQYF.

The chain has TRBV11-2 and TRBJ2-3; D may correspond to TRBD1 or TRBD2 (5 bases each). The CDR3 loop spans 15 amino acids. V was pared by 4 bases and J by 5 bases, with 16 bases between. CDR1 is SGHAT and CDR2 is FQNNGV in the germline V gene. The CDR3 here is CASSSYRGRGDTQYF. The CDR3 DNA reads as TGTGCCAGCAGCTCATATCGGGGCAGAGGAGATACGCAGTATTTT.

This clone was detected a few times. The rearrangement uses TRBV6-1 and TRBJ1-2; tentatively, D is TRBD1 (6 bases). This CDR3 region has 14 residues. Between the trimmed V and J ends, which lost 5 bases and 8 bases, there was a span of 18 bases. Germline-derived CDR1 and CDR2 are MNHNS and SASEGT. The CDR3 protein is CASSLSQTGVGYTF. CDR3 bases: TGTGCCAGCAGTCTCTCTCAGACAGGTGTGGGCTACACCTTC.

The V call is TRBV7-6, the J call TRBJ2-1, with 8 positions matching TRBD2. This CDR3 has 13 residues. Germline values: CDR1 SGHVS, CDR2 FNYEAQ. After removal of 5 bases from V and 9 bases from J, the junction contained 6 bases not matched to a gene. The CDR3 spells CASSPGGGFEQFF. Written as DNA, the CDR3 is TGTGCCAGCAGCCCGGGAGGGGGGTTTGAGCAGTTCTTC.